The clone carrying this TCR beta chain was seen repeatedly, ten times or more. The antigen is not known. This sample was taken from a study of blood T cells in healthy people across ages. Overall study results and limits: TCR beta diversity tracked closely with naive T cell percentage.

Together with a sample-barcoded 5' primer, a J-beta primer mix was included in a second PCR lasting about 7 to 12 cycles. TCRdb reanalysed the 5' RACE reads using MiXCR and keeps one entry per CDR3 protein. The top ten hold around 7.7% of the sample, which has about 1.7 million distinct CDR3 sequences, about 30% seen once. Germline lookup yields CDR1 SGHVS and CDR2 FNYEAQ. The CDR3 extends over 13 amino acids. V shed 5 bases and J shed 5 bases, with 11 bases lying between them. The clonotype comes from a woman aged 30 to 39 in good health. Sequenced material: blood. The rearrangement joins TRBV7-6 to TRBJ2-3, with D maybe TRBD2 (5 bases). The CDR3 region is CASSPGEIDTQYF. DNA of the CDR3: TGTGCCAGCAGCCCTGGGGAGATAGATACGCAGTATTTT. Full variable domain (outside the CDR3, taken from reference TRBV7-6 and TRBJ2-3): GAGVSQSPRYKVTKRGQDVALRCDPISGHVSLYWYRQALGQGPEFLTYFNYEAQQDKSGLPNDRFSAERPEGSISTLTIQRTEQRDSAMYRCASSPGEIDTQYFGPGTRLTVL.